This T cell receptor (beta chain) stems from a study of T cell repertoires in cytomegalovirus infection. The overall study: Peptides in the study included HLA-C-restricted and HLA-B-restricted CMV epitopes. It was the public TCR beta signatures that indicated both CMV infection and matching HLA type.

The CDR3 is 15 amino acids. In germline, CDR1 is SGHAT, CDR2 FQNNGV. V was pared by 1 base and J by 4 bases, with 8 bases between. General observations from the study: The ex vivo response showed dominance by HLA-C-restricted CMV-specific TCR beta clonotypes. Carriers of CMV plus the relevant HLA were identified by cumulative public TCR beta family frequency.

TCRdb re-derived calls from the reads in MiXCR, one entry per CDR3 protein. The sample lists roughly 500,000 distinct CDR3 sequences; roughly 34% were seen once. This clonotype was recorded many times. The antigen is undetermined. The chain recombines TRBV11-2 with TRBJ2-6; D call uncertain. The sequenced sample was cultured PBMCs, obtained from culture after CMV antigen stimulation. The clonotype comes from a human donor in good health (CMV status not recorded). Some clones in this sample may be carry-over from other donors' samples. The CDR3 coding sequence is TGTGCCAGCAGCTTAGGCATAGTAGGGGCCAACGTCCTGACTTTC. It codes for CASSLGIVGANVLTF.